This T cell receptor (beta chain) appears in the sequencing data of a study of Graves' ophthalmopathy and Graves' hyperthyroidism. Findings and limits, study-wide: Among expanded thyroid clonotypes above 0.001 frequency, most also occurred in blood. This model predicted ophthalmopathy progression (sensitivity roughly 64%, specificity 72% to 85%).

RNA transcripts provided the template for amplifying TCR beta CDR3 regions. HTBI-primed RT-PCR formed the first round, and a multiplex PCR formed the second. TCRdb called the multiplex PCR reads again in MiXCR, with one record for every CDR3 protein. The sample includes 350,000 to 450,000 distinct CDR3 sequences, around 20% of them seen just once. If patients had other autoimmune diseases, uncontrolled infections, pregnancy or lactation, they were excluded. Physicians reached a diagnosis by relying on clinical symptoms, serum thyroxine, TRAb, thyroid ultrasound and orbital computed tomography. A note on this clonotype: The antigen remains unidentified.

V was shortened by 6 bases and J by 5 bases, with 16 bases between the two germline ends. Germline V gives CDR1 MNHNS, CDR2 SASEGT. CDR3 length: 14 amino acids. The J gene is TRBJ1-1, the V gene TRBV6-1; D is possibly TRBD1 (5 bases). The sample comprised peripheral blood. This TCR was recovered from a woman between 18 and 30 years old with Graves' ophthalmopathy. The CDR3 is CASRGLMGRTEAFF. CDR3 sequence (DNA): TGTGCCAGCAGGGGGTTAATGGGGCGGACTGAAGCTTTCTTT.